The 22 T cell receptor beta chains given below trace back to one sample, sequenced in a study of post-analysis software for immune sequencing data (dated by TCRdb to between 2015 and 2017). Results and caveats for the whole study, not just this receptor: Significantly higher frequencies in patients than in controls were found for about 5 TRBV segments, including TRBV5-6, TRBV5-1 and TRBV20-1.

The library was prepared using PCR. TCRdb lists the instrument as Illumina HiSeq 2500. Unique molecular identifiers were incorporated into TCR beta cDNA libraries to reduce PCR and sequencing biases. TCRdb reprocessing: public reads trimmed at Q25 with fastp, clones called with MiXCR, in-frame beta chains kept. When rows share a CDR3 protein, they turn into one entry using the most common DNA and genes. In all, the sample holds about 200,000 distinct CDR3 sequences, and 25% to 30% of those were seen once. Of the sample, 3.4% falls within the top ten clones. Their antigen targets remain unknown. Sequenced: blood. The receptors come from a girl aged 2 to 17 with multiple sclerosis.

This clonotype was counted ten times or more. The rearrangement links TRBV7-3 to TRBJ2-1, with D unclear. CDR3 length: 18 residues. V lost 2 bases to trimming and J lost 1 base, with 18 bases between them. The germline CDR1 and CDR2 sequences are SGHTA and FQGTGA. The CDR3 DNA reads as TGTGCCAGCAGCTTATGGCCCCATATGGGTGGGTCCTACAATGAGCAGTTCTTC. Amino acids: CASSLWPHMGGSYNEQFF.

This clonotype was seen repeatedly, ten times or more. The chain carries TRBV6-1 and TRBJ2-7, with 7 positions matching TRBD2. The CDR3 sequence is 13 residues long. The germline CDR1 and CDR2 sequences are MNHNS and SASEGT. V shed 6 bases, J shed 6 bases, and the junction held 8 bases outside the gene matches. The DNA of the CDR3 is TGTGCCAGCAGCTTCGAGCCGGGGGGCGAGCAGTACTTC. Residues: CASSFEPGGEQYF.

The chain recombines TRBV3-1 with TRBJ2-7; D might be TRBD2 (5 bases). The CDR3 covers 17 residues. Per the germline V gene, CDR1 is LGHDT and CDR2 is YNNKEL (reference sequence). Deletions cut 0 bases from V and 0 bases from J, with 15 bases between. Here the CDR3 reads CASSQDERSHPSYEQYF. As DNA, the CDR3 is TGTGCCAGCAGCCAAGATGAGCGGTCTCATCCCTCCTACGAGCAGTACTTC.

This clonotype has more than one count but fewer than ten. In nucleotides, the CDR3 is TGTGCCAGCAGTTCGCCTCTGCTAGCGGCCGGGGGCGAGCAGTACTTC. As protein: CASSSPLLAAGGEQYF. This chain uses TRBV12-3 or TRBV12-4 with TRBJ2-7; 7 bases agree with TRBD2. The ends lost 4 bases at V and 6 bases at J; junction bases unmatched: 15. There are 16 residues in the CDR3.

This clonotype was detected ten times or more. Here the CDR3 DNA reads TGCGCCAGCAGCCCTGGGACAGGGGGCGTAGTCTATGGCTACACCTTC. Its translation is CASSPGTGGVVYGYTF. The chain has TRBV5-1 and TRBJ1-2; TRBD1 matches at 12 bases. Germline V CDR1 and CDR2: SGHRS, YFSETQ. CDR3 size: 16 residues. V lost 4 bases to trimming and J lost 4 bases; unmatched junction nucleotides: 8.

This clonotype was observed a few times. A single base separates this from a much larger clone, so it may be a read error. The rearrangement links TRBV12-3 or TRBV12-4 to TRBJ2-7; perhaps D is TRBD1 or TRBD2 (5 bases each). This CDR3 spans 18 amino acids. The V and J ends lost 4 bases and 0 bases respectively, with 22 bases between them. The CDR3 region has the DNA TGTGCCAGCAGTTCGATAGTGGGACCCGGGACGGCCTCCTACGAGCAGTACTTC. Translated, it gives CASSSIVGPGTASYEQYF.

A note on this clonotype: A much larger clone lies a single base off, so this may be a read error. The chain recombines TRBV6-2 or TRBV6-3 with TRBJ2-7, with 7 bases matching TRBD1. The CDR3 is made up of 14 amino acids. Losses at the gene ends were 7 bases for V and 3 bases for J; bases not matched to a gene: 9. Germline V lookup: CDR1 MNHEY, CDR2 SVGEGT. In DNA, the CDR3 is TGTGCCAGCAATAGTAGGGGGCCTATCTACGAGCAGTACTTC. It codes for CASNSRGPIYEQYF.

In regard to this clonotype: A much larger clone is a single base away; this may be a read error. The chain recombines TRBV5-1 with TRBJ2-7; D is possibly TRBD2 (6 bases). The CDR3 spans 19 residues. V gave up 3 bases and J gave up 0 bases, with 25 bases separating them. Germline lookup yields CDR1 SGHRS and CDR2 YFSETQ. The CDR3 spells CASSSTFSGGAILSYEQYF. CDR3 DNA sequence: TGCGCCAGCAGCTCGACTTTCTCCGGCGGGGCGATTCTCTCCTACGAGCAGTACTTC. The full variable domain, rest sourced from reference TRBV5-1 and TRBJ2-7, is KAGVTQTPRYLIKTRGQQVTLSCSPISGHRSVSWYQQTPGQGLQFLFEYFSETQRNKGNFPGRFSGRQFSNSRSEMNVSTLELGDSALYLCASSSTFSGGAILSYEQYFGPGTRLTVT.

There are a few counts of this clonotype. This sequence joins TRBV20-1 and TRBJ1-1; D unclear. The length of the CDR3 is 13 residues. Germline CDR1 DFQATT, CDR2 SNEGSKA (reference sequence). CDR3 loop: CSAKEDGNTEAFF. The CDR3 region has the DNA TGCAGCGCGAAGGAGGATGGAAACACTGAAGCTTTCTTT.

On this clonotype itself: Being one base from a much bigger clone, this may be a read error. The chain carries TRBV6-6 and TRBJ1-2; D is undetermined. The V gene lost 6 bases and the J gene lost 6 bases, with 17 bases spanning the gap. Germline V gene lookup returns CDR1 MNHNY and CDR2 SVGAGI (reference sequence). This CDR3 is built from 14 residues. This chain's CDR3 is CASSQIGFSNGYTF. The CDR3 DNA reads as TGTGCCAGCAGCCAAATTGGGTTTTCTAATGGCTACACCTTC.

The chain joins TRBV4-1 to TRBJ1-1; D is perhaps TRBD1 (6 bases). V lost 1 base, J lost 2 bases, and 11 bases lay in between. From germline, CDR1 is MGHRA and CDR2 YSYEKL. The CDR3 has 15 amino acids. The CDR3 here is CASSQAQTGNTEAFF. In DNA, the CDR3 is TGCGCCAGCAGCCAAGCCCAGACAGGAAACACTGAAGCTTTCTTT.

This clonotype was counted a few times. The chain employs TRBV5-6 and TRBJ1-2; D is unclear. V gave up 4 bases and J gave up 4 bases, with 11 bases separating them. Germline V gene data show CDR1 as SGHDT and CDR2 as YYEEEE. The CDR3 covers 13 residues. The CDR3 spells CASSPGRFYGYTF. The CDR3 DNA reads as TGTGCCAGCAGCCCCGGGAGATTCTATGGCTACACCTTC.

The V gene is TRBV7-2, the J gene TRBJ2-1, with D tentatively TRBD2 (6 bases). This CDR3 has 15 residues. The germline V gene has CDR1 SGHTA and CDR2 FQGNSA. The V and J ends lost 2 bases and 4 bases respectively, with 12 bases between them. CDR3 sequence: CASSLSGRLYNEQFF. The CDR3 region has the DNA TGTGCCAGCAGCTTATCCGGGAGACTGTACAATGAGCAGTTCTTC.

The V and J genes are TRBV6-6 and TRBJ2-5; TRBD2 is a possible D gene (5 bases). The CDR3 has 17 residues. Per germline, CDR1 MNHNY and CDR2 SVGAGI (reference sequence). With 0 bases removed from V and 5 bases from J, the gap between germline ends came to 19 bases. The CDR3 is CASSYSSREVRGETQYF. Written as DNA, the CDR3 is TGTGCCAGCAGTTACTCTTCGAGGGAAGTTCGTGGGGAGACCCAGTACTTC.

The V call is TRBV18, the J call TRBJ2-7, with D possibly being TRBD2 (5 bases). This CDR3 has 13 amino acids. The ends were cut back, 2 bases at V and 9 bases at J, with 14 bases in the middle. Germline CDR1 KGHSH, CDR2 LQKENI. CDR3 sequence reads: CASSPSGVDGQYF. The CDR3 region has the DNA TGTGCCAGCTCACCATCCGGGGTCGACGGGCAGTACTTC.

This clonotype showed up many times. The chain uses TRBV5-5 and TRBJ2-7; no firm D call. The CDR3 extends over 14 amino acids. V lost 0 bases to trimming and J lost 1 base, with 8 bases between them. Looked up from germline, CDR1 is SGHKS and CDR2 is YYEKEE (reference sequence). CDR3 DNA: TGTGCCAGCAGCTTGGAGTCGAGATCCTACGAGCAGTACTTC. This gives the protein CASSLESRSYEQYF.

The V gene is TRBV20-1, the J gene TRBJ2-1; 9 bases map to TRBD2. After removal of 3 bases from V and 7 bases from J, the junction contained 4 bases not matched to a gene. The CDR3 is 13 residues long. Germline CDR1 is DFQATT and CDR2 is SNEGSKA (reference sequence). For the CDR3, the DNA is TGCAGTGCTAGGCGGGAGGGGGGGAATGAGCAGTTCTTC. Residues: CSARREGGNEQFF.

This clonotype was seen many times. The chain carries TRBV29-1 and TRBJ2-7; D is undetermined. Germline CDR1 reads SQVTM; CDR2 reads ANQGSEA. Trimming shortened V by 4 bases and J by 6 bases, and 13 bases separated the two germline ends. The CDR3 contains 12 residues. DNA for the CDR3: TGCAGCGTTGGAGAGCTGACACTCGAGCAGTACTTC. Amino acid sequence: CSVGELTLEQYF.

The gene calls are TRBV5-1 and TRBJ2-1; 8 bases agree with TRBD2. Germline loops: CDR1 SGHRS, CDR2 YFSETQ. V lost 4 bases and J lost 7; bases outside the gene matches: 10. This CDR3 has 15 residues. The chain's CDR3 is CASSPYSSGSNEQFF. CDR3 sequence (DNA): TGCGCCAGCAGCCCATACTCCAGCGGGAGTAATGAGCAGTTCTTC.

V usage is TRBV20-1 and J usage is TRBJ1-2, with 7 bases identical to TRBD1. The CDR3 totals 16 residues. Trimming took 0 bases from V and 5 from J; bases not matched to a gene: 12. Germline V lookup: CDR1 DFQATT, CDR2 SNEGSKA (reference sequence). CDR3 coding DNA: TGCAGTGCTAGAGAGCCCTCGGGCAGGGGGTTTTATGGCTACACCTTC. This sequence encodes CSAREPSGRGFYGYTF.

There are many counts of this clonotype. The CDR3 loop reads CSARTGETDTQYF. CDR3 DNA sequence: TGCAGTGCTAGGACAGGGGAGACAGATACGCAGTATTTT. The chain joins TRBV20-1 to TRBJ2-3; 8 nucleotides agree with TRBD1. V was clipped by 3 bases and J by 3 bases; unmatched bases: 2. CDR1 and CDR2 from the germline V gene are DFQATT and SNEGSKA (reference sequence). This CDR3 spans 13 amino acids.

This clonotype was recorded many times. The chain couples TRBV7-2 to TRBJ2-5; D remains unclear. Germline lookup yields CDR1 SGHTA and CDR2 FQGNSA. Trimming took off 5 bases at V and 2 bases at J, with 24 bases between the two ends. This CDR3 is built from 18 residues. The CDR3 nucleotides are TGTGCCAGCAGCCTCTACGAGGTGGGCAGGCGAAGACAAGAGACCCAGTACTTC. Translation gives CASSLYEVGRRRQETQYF.